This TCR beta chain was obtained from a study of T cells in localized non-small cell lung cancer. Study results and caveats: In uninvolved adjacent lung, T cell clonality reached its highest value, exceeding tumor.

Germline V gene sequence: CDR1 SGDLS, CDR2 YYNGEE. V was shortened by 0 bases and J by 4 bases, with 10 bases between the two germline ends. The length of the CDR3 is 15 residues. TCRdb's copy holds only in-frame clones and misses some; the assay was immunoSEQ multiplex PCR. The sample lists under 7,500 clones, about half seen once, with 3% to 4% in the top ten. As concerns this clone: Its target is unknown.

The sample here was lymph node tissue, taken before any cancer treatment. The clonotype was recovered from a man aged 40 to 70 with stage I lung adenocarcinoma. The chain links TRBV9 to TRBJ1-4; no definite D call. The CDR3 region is CASSVDGRDNEKLFF. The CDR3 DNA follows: TGTGCCAGCAGCGTAGATGGGAGGGATAATGAAAAACTGTTTTTT. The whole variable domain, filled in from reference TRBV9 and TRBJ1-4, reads DSGVTQTPKHLITATGQRVTLRCSPRSGDLSVYWYQQSLDQGLQFLIQYYNGEERAKGNILERFSAQQFPDLHSELNLSSLELGDSALYFCASSVDGRDNEKLFFGSGTQLSVL.